Listed below are T cell receptor beta chains from one sample, sequenced in a study of radiotherapy plus CTLA-4 blockade in lung cancer. The assay was immunoSEQ multiplex PCR, and TCRdb's table has in-frame clones only and misses some. The sample carries about 49,000 clones, approximately 91% recorded once. The sequences come from peripheral blood, collected from a patient treated with radiotherapy plus ipilimumab. The receptors derive from a human donor with non-small cell lung cancer whose response to radiotherapy plus ipilimumab could not be evaluated. CDR3s include the opening cysteine and the closing phenylalanine or tryptophan. The D gene is left open where the match is weak. Clone size is stated in some rows and not others, as once, few, many or a class when expanded.

v_gene: TRBV10-3; j_gene: TRBJ2-7; d_gene: TRBD1; abundance: .; CDR3nt: TGTGCCATCAGTGAGTTGGACAGGGGGCTAGACGAGCAGTACTTC; CDR3aa: CAISELDRGLDEQYF
v_gene: TRBV6-5; j_gene: TRBJ2-7; d_gene: .; abundance: few; CDR3nt: TGTGCCAGCAGTTACTCCGGCGAGCAGTACTTC; CDR3aa: CASSYSGEQYF
v_gene: TRBV19; j_gene: TRBJ2-5; d_gene: TRBD2; abundance: .; CDR3nt: TGTGCCAGTAGTATTGCCGGGACTAAGGGCCAAGAGACCCAGTACTTC; CDR3aa: CASSIAGTKGQETQYF
v_gene: TRBV7-9; j_gene: TRBJ1-1; d_gene: TRBD1; abundance: .; CDR3nt: TGTGCCAGCAGTTTCACAGGGGGCGCGAACACTGAAGCTTTCTTT; CDR3aa: CASSFTGGANTEAFF
v_gene: TRBV10-3; j_gene: TRBJ2-2; d_gene: TRBD2; abundance: .; CDR3nt: TGTGCCATCAGTGAGCCCATACTAGCGGGAGCTCCCCACACCGGGGAGCTGTTTTTT; CDR3aa: CAISEPILAGAPHTGELFF
v_gene: TRBV18; j_gene: TRBJ2-7; d_gene: .; abundance: .; CDR3nt: TGTGCCAGCTCACCTGATACAGCAGGCTACGAGCAGTACTTC; CDR3aa: CASSPDTAGYEQYF
v_gene: TRBV30; j_gene: TRBJ2-2; d_gene: .; abundance: few; CDR3nt: TGTGCCTTCATAAGGGGGACCGGGGAGCTGTTTTTT; CDR3aa: CAFIRGTGELFF
v_gene: TRBV6-5; j_gene: TRBJ1-2; d_gene: .; abundance: .; CDR3nt: TGTGCCAGCAGTTACCAGGGCTCTAACTATGGCTACACCTTC; CDR3aa: CASSYQGSNYGYTF
v_gene: TRBV6-1; j_gene: TRBJ1-5; d_gene: .; abundance: few; CDR3nt: TGTGCCAGCAGTTCTACTCGAAGCACGGCCCAGCATTTT; CDR3aa: CASSSTRSTAQHF
v_gene: TRBV28; j_gene: TRBJ1-1; d_gene: .; abundance: .; CDR3nt: TGTGCCAGCAGCCTCAGGGATCCTGTGAACACTGAAGCTTTCTTT; CDR3aa: CASSLRDPVNTEAFF
v_gene: TRBV9; j_gene: TRBJ2-5; d_gene: .; abundance: .; CDR3nt: TGTGCCAGCAGCGCCAGCCAAGAGACCCAGTACTTC; CDR3aa: CASSASQETQYF
v_gene: TRBV9; j_gene: TRBJ2-5; d_gene: .; abundance: .; CDR3nt: TGTGCCAGCAGCGCCCGGAGCCGGGAAGAGACCCAGTACTTC; CDR3aa: CASSARSREETQYF
v_gene: TRBV11-2; j_gene: TRBJ1-2; d_gene: .; abundance: few; CDR3nt: TGTGCCAGCAGCCCCCAGGGATCTAACTATGGCTACACCTTC; CDR3aa: CASSPQGSNYGYTF
v_gene: TRBV29-1; j_gene: TRBJ2-1; d_gene: TRBD1; abundance: .; CDR3nt: TGCAGCGCCTCGGGCCGGGACAGCGCCTACAATGAGCAGTTCTTC; CDR3aa: CSASGRDSAYNEQFF
v_gene: TRBV9; j_gene: TRBJ2-5; d_gene: .; abundance: .; CDR3nt: TGTGCCAGCAGCCACACTCCTCTGAGGGATGAGACCCAGTACTTC; CDR3aa: CASSHTPLRDETQYF
v_gene: TRBV6-1; j_gene: TRBJ2-7; d_gene: .; abundance: .; CDR3nt: TGTGCCAGCAGCCTCCTCTCCTACGAGCAGTACTTC; CDR3aa: CASSLLSYEQYF
v_gene: TRBV5-4; j_gene: TRBJ1-2; d_gene: .; abundance: few; CDR3nt: TGTGCCAGCCGCGGGGCATATGGCTACACCTTC; CDR3aa: CASRGAYGYTF
v_gene: TRBV4-1; j_gene: TRBJ2-7; d_gene: .; abundance: .; CDR3nt: TGCGCCAGCAGCCAAGTGCTGGACACCTCCTACGAGCAGTACTTC; CDR3aa: CASSQVLDTSYEQYF
v_gene: TRBV2; j_gene: TRBJ2-5; d_gene: .; abundance: .; CDR3nt: TGTGCCAGCAGCTCGCGGGAGACCCAGTACTTC; CDR3aa: CASSSRETQYF
v_gene: TRBV4-2; j_gene: TRBJ1-2; d_gene: .; abundance: .; CDR3nt: TGTGCCAGCAGCCAAGATCAGGGGATAGCTAACTATGGCTACACCTTC; CDR3aa: CASSQDQGIANYGYTF
v_gene: TRBV6-4; j_gene: TRBJ2-3; d_gene: TRBD2; abundance: .; CDR3nt: TGTGCCAGCAGTGCGAGAGCGGGGGTCACAGATACGCAGTATTTT; CDR3aa: CASSARAGVTDTQYF
v_gene: TRBV7-9; j_gene: TRBJ1-5; d_gene: .; abundance: .; CDR3nt: TGTGCCAGCAGCTTAATAGGGGCAAGCAATCAGCCCCAGCATTTT; CDR3aa: CASSLIGASNQPQHF
v_gene: TRBV5-6; j_gene: TRBJ1-3; d_gene: .; abundance: medium-sized; CDR3nt: TGTGCCAGCAGCTTGTGGGGCGCTGGAAACACCATATATTTT; CDR3aa: CASSLWGAGNTIYF
v_gene: TRBV28; j_gene: TRBJ2-2; d_gene: TRBD1; abundance: .; CDR3nt: TGTGCCAGCAGTTTCCCCAGGGGGCCCGGGGAGCTGTTTTTT; CDR3aa: CASSFPRGPGELFF
v_gene: TRBV16; j_gene: TRBJ2-7; d_gene: .; abundance: .; CDR3nt: TGTGCCAGCAGCCCGGGAACCGGGTATCCCTACGAGCAGTACTTC; CDR3aa: CASSPGTGYPYEQYF
v_gene: TRBV12-5; j_gene: TRBJ1-6; d_gene: .; abundance: .; CDR3nt: TGTGCTAGTGGTTTTCGGACACGCAAAAGCTCCTATAATTCACCCCTCCACTTT; CDR3aa: CASGFRTRKSSYNSPLHF
v_gene: TRBV4-1; j_gene: TRBJ2-3; d_gene: TRBD2; abundance: .; CDR3nt: TGCGCCAGCAGCAGGACTAGCGGGAGCCGGTGGTATTTT; CDR3aa: CASSRTSGSRWYF
v_gene: TRBV6-6; j_gene: TRBJ2-3; d_gene: .; abundance: once; CDR3nt: TGTGCCAGCAGCCGGGACTTTGCCCCAGATACGCAGTATTTT; CDR3aa: CASSRDFAPDTQYF
v_gene: TRBV21-1; j_gene: TRBJ1-2; d_gene: .; abundance: .; CDR3nt: TGTGCCAGCAGCAAATGGGCGGACAGGGCTTTAGCTAACTATGGCTACACCTTC; CDR3aa: CASSKWADRALANYGYTF
v_gene: TRBV7-9; j_gene: TRBJ2-7; d_gene: .; abundance: .; CDR3nt: TGTGCCAGCAGCCACCCGGCAGGGCGCGAGCAGTACTTC; CDR3aa: CASSHPAGREQYF
v_gene: TRBV7-2; j_gene: TRBJ2-3; d_gene: TRBD2; abundance: .; CDR3nt: TGTGCCAGCAGCTTATGGGGCGGGAGGGCCGTTGCAGATACGCAGTATTTT; CDR3aa: CASSLWGGRAVADTQYF
v_gene: TRBV2; j_gene: TRBJ1-2; d_gene: .; abundance: .; CDR3nt: TGTGCCAGCAGTTCCACCGGGGAGAACTATGGCTACACCTTC; CDR3aa: CASSSTGENYGYTF
v_gene: TRBV19; j_gene: TRBJ1-1; d_gene: TRBD1; abundance: .; CDR3nt: TGTGCCAGTAGTTCCGGAAGGGGGACAGTAGGTGGTGAAGCTTTCTTT; CDR3aa: CASSSGRGTVGGEAFF
v_gene: TRBV9; j_gene: TRBJ2-3; d_gene: TRBD2; abundance: .; CDR3nt: TGTGCCAGCAGCGTAGAGATGATAGCGGGGGACGCCCTGAGAGATACGCAGTATTTT; CDR3aa: CASSVEMIAGDALRDTQYF
v_gene: TRBV18; j_gene: TRBJ1-5; d_gene: TRBD1; abundance: .; CDR3nt: TGTGCCAGCTCGGGACAGGGGGCCAATCAGCCCCAGCATTTT; CDR3aa: CASSGQGANQPQHF
v_gene: TRBV19; j_gene: TRBJ1-1; d_gene: .; abundance: few; CDR3nt: TGTGCCAGTAGTACCTTTGACAGATGGAACACTGAAGCTTTCTTT; CDR3aa: CASSTFDRWNTEAFF
v_gene: TRBV2; j_gene: TRBJ2-5; d_gene: .; abundance: .; CDR3nt: TGTGCCAGCAGACTCCAAGAGACCCAGTACTTC; CDR3aa: CASRLQETQYF
v_gene: TRBV7-9; j_gene: TRBJ2-2; d_gene: .; abundance: .; CDR3nt: TGTGCCAGCAACCTACGGGAGAGTCACGGGGAGCTGTTTTTT; CDR3aa: CASNLRESHGELFF
v_gene: TRBV7-8; j_gene: TRBJ2-7; d_gene: TRBD2; abundance: .; CDR3nt: TGTGCCAGCAGCACTATAGCGGAGACTAGCGGGAGTCCCTACGAGCAGTACTTC; CDR3aa: CASSTIAETSGSPYEQYF
v_gene: TRBV30; j_gene: TRBJ1-4; d_gene: TRBD1; abundance: once; CDR3nt: TGTGCCTGGAGGCCCGACCAGAAAAACAGGGGGCAATGGGAAAAACTGTTTTTT; CDR3aa: CAWRPDQKNRGQWEKLFF
v_gene: TRBV9; j_gene: TRBJ2-3; d_gene: .; abundance: .; CDR3nt: TGTGCCAGCAGCGTAGCTTTACAGGGTGGGGATACGCAGTATTTT; CDR3aa: CASSVALQGGDTQYF
v_gene: TRBV12-5; j_gene: TRBJ2-2; d_gene: .; abundance: .; CDR3nt: TGTGCTAGTGGTTTGTCAGGGAGGAACGGGGAGCTGTTTTTT; CDR3aa: CASGLSGRNGELFF
v_gene: TRBV5-1; j_gene: TRBJ1-4; d_gene: .; abundance: .; CDR3nt: TGCGCCAGCAGCTCATCTGCGAATGAAAAACTGTTTTTT; CDR3aa: CASSSSANEKLFF
v_gene: TRBV4-2; j_gene: TRBJ1-1; d_gene: .; abundance: .; CDR3nt: TGTGCCAGCAGCCAATCCCGGGAAAGCACTGAAGCTTTCTTT; CDR3aa: CASSQSRESTEAFF
v_gene: TRBV25-1; j_gene: TRBJ1-1; d_gene: .; abundance: .; CDR3nt: TGTGCCAGCAGTAGCTTCCAGGACACTGAAGCTTTCTTT; CDR3aa: CASSSFQDTEAFF
v_gene: TRBV6-6; j_gene: TRBJ1-1; d_gene: TRBD1; abundance: .; CDR3nt: TGTGCCAGCAGACTAACCCGGACAGGGGTAGGTGAAGCTTTCTTT; CDR3aa: CASRLTRTGVGEAFF
v_gene: TRBV28; j_gene: TRBJ1-4; d_gene: .; abundance: .; CDR3nt: TGTGCCAGCAGTTCTACTTTAGGGGGGGGTGATAATGAAAAACTGTTTTTT; CDR3aa: CASSSTLGGGDNEKLFF
v_gene: TRBV27; j_gene: TRBJ2-1; d_gene: TRBD1; abundance: once; CDR3nt: TGTGCCAGCAGTTCTCAGGGACAGGGATCCTACAATGAGCAGTTCTTC; CDR3aa: CASSSQGQGSYNEQFF
v_gene: TRBV25-1; j_gene: TRBJ1-1; d_gene: .; abundance: .; CDR3nt: TGTGCCAGCAGTCCTCATCCAGGCTTCACGAACACTGAAGCTTTCTTT; CDR3aa: CASSPHPGFTNTEAFF
v_gene: TRBV7-7; j_gene: TRBJ2-1; d_gene: .; abundance: .; CDR3nt: TGTGCCAGCAGCTTAGATCCGGGGAAAACCAATGAGCAGTTCTTC; CDR3aa: CASSLDPGKTNEQFF
v_gene: TRBV5-1; j_gene: TRBJ1-1; d_gene: .; abundance: .; CDR3nt: TGCGCCAGCAGCCCGGAAGTCGGGTACGGGACTGAAGCTTTCTTT; CDR3aa: CASSPEVGYGTEAFF
v_gene: TRBV18; j_gene: TRBJ2-5; d_gene: TRBD1; abundance: .; CDR3nt: TGTGCCAGCTCGCCAAGTGCGACAGGGCAAGAGACCCAGTACTTC; CDR3aa: CASSPSATGQETQYF
v_gene: TRBV11-2; j_gene: TRBJ2-3; d_gene: .; abundance: .; CDR3nt: TGTGCCAGCAGCTTACCCGCAGGGAACACAGATACGCAGTATTTT; CDR3aa: CASSLPAGNTDTQYF
v_gene: TRBV7-9; j_gene: TRBJ2-5; d_gene: .; abundance: .; CDR3nt: TGTGCCAGCAGCTTAGCGGGGGCCCAAGAGACCCAGTACTTC; CDR3aa: CASSLAGAQETQYF
v_gene: TRBV5-3; j_gene: TRBJ1-1; d_gene: .; abundance: .; CDR3nt: TGTGCCAGAAGCCCCCCAACAGGGATCTTACCTTTGAACACTGAAGCTTTCTTT; CDR3aa: CARSPPTGILPLNTEAFF